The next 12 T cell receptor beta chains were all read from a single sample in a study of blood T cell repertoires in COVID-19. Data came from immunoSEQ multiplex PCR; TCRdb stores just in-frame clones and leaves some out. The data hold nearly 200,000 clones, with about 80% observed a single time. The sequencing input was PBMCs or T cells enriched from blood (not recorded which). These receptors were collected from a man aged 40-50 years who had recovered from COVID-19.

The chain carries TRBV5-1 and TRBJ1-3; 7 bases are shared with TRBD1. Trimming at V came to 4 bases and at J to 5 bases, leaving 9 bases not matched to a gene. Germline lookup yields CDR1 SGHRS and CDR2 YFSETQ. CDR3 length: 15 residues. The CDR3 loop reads CASSPDEGARNTIYF. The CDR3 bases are TGCGCCAGCAGCCCCGATGAGGGGGCGAGAAACACCATATATTTT.

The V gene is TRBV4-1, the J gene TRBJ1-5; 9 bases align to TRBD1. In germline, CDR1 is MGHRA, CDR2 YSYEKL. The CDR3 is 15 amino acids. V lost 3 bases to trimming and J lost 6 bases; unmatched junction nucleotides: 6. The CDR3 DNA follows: TGCGCCAGCAGCCACGGGACAGGGCAGGGTCAGCCCCAGCATTTT. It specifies CASSHGTGQGQPQHF.

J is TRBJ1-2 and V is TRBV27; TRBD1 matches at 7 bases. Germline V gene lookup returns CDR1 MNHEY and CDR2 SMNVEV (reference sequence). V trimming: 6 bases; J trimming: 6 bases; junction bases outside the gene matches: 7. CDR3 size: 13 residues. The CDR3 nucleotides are TGTGCCAGCAGGGATACAGGGGCCAATGGCTACACCTTC. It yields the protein CASRDTGANGYTF.

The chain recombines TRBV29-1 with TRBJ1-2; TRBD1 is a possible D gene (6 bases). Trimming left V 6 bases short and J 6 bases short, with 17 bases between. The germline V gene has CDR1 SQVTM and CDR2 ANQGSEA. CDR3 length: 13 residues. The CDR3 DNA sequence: TGCAGCGTCCCAAGGTCACAGGGTAATGGCTACACCTTC. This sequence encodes CSVPRSQGNGYTF. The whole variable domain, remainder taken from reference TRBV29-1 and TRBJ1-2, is SAVISQKPSRDICQRGTSLTIQCQVDSQVTMMFWYRQQPGQSLTLIATANQGSEATYESGFVIDKFPISRPNLTFSTLTVSNMSPEDSSIYLCSVPRSQGNGYTFGSGTRLTVV.

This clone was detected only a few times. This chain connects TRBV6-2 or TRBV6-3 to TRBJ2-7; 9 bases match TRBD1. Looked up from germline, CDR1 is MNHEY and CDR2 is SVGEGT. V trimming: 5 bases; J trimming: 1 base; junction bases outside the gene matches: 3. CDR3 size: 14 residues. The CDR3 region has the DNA TGTGCCAGCAGTCTCGGGACAGGGTCCTACGAGCAGTACTTC. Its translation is CASSLGTGSYEQYF.

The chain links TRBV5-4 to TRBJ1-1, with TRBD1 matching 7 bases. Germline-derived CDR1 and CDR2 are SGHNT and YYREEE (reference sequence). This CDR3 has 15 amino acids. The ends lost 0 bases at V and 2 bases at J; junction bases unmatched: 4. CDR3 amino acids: CASSLGQGVNTEAFF. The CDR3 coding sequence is TGTGCCAGCAGCTTGGGGCAGGGGGTTAACACTGAAGCTTTCTTT. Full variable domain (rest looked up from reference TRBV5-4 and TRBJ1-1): ETGVTQSPTHLIKTRGQQVTLRCSSQSGHNTVSWYQQALGQGPQFIFQYYREEENGRGNFPPRFSGLQFPNYSSELNVNALELDDSALYLCASSLGQGVNTEAFFGQGTRLTVV.

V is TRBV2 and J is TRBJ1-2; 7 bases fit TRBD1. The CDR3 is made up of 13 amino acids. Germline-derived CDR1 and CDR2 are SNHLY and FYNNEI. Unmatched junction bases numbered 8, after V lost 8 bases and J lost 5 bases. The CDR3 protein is CASQTGPGYGYTF. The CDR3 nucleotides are TGTGCCAGCCAGACAGGGCCTGGGTATGGCTACACCTTC.

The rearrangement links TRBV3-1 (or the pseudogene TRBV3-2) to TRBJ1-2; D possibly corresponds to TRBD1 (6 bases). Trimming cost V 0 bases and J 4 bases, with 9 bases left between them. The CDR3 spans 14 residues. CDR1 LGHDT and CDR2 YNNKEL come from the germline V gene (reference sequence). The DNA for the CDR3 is TGTGCCAGCAGCCAAGAAGGCAGGGGCTATGGCTACACCTTC. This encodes CASSQEGRGYGYTF.

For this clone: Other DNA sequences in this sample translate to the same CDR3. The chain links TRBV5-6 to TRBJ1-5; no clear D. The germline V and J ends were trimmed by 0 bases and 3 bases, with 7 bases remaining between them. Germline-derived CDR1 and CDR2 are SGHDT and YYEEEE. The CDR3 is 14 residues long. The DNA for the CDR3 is TGTGCCAGCAGCTTGGGCCAGTCCAATCAGCCCCAGCATTTT. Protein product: CASSLGQSNQPQHF. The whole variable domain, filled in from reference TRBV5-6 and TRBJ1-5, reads DAGVTQSPTHLIKTRGQQVTLRCSPKSGHDTVSWYQQALGQGPQFIFQYYEEEERQRGNFPDRFSGHQFPNYSSELNVNALLLGDSALYLCASSLGQSNQPQHFGDGTRLSIL.

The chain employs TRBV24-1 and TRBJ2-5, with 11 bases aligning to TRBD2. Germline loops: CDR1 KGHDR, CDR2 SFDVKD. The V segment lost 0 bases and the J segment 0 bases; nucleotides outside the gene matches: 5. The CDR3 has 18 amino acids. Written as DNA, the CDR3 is TGTGCCACCAGTGATTTGGGTCCTAGCGGGGGGTACCAAGAGACCCAGTACTTC. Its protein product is CATSDLGPSGGYQETQYF.

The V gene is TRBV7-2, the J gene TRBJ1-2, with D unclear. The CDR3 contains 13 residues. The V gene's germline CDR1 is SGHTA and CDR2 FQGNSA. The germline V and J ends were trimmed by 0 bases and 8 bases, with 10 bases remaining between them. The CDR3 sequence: CASSLARREGYTF. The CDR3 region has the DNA TGTGCCAGCAGCTTAGCCCGAAGGGAGGGCTACACCTTC.

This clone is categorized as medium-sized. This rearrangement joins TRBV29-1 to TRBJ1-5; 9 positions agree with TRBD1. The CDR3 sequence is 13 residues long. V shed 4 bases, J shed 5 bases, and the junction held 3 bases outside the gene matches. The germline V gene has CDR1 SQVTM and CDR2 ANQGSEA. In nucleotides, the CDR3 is TGCAGCGTTGGGGACAGGGTTGATCAGCCCCAGCATTTT. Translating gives CSVGDRVDQPQHF.